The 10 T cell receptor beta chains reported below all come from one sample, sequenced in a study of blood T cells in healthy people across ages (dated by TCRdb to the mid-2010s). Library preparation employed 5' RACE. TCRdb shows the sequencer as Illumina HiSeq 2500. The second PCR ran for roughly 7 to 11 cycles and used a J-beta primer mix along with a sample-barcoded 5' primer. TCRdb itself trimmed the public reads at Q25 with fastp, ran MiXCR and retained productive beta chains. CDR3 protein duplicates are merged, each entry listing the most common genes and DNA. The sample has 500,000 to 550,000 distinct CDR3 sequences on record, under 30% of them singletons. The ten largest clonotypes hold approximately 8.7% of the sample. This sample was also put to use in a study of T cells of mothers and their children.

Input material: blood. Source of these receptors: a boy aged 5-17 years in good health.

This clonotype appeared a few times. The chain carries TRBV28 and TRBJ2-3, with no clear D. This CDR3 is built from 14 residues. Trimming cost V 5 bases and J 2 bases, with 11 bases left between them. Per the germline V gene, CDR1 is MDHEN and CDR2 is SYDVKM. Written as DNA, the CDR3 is TGTGCCAGCAGTCACTTATCGATCACAGATACGCAGTATTTT. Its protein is CASSHLSITDTQYF.

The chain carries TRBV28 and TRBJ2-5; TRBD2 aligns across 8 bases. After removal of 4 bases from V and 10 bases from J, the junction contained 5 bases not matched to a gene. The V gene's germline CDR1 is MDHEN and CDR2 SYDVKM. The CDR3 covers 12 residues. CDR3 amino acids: CASSSARGVQYF. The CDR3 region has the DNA TGTGCCAGCAGTTCAGCGCGGGGGGTCCAGTACTTC.

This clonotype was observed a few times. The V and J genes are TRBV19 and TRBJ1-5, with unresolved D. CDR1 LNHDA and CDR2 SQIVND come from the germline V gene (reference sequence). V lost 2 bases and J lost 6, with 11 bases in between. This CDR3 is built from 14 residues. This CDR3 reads CASSISGFGQPQHF. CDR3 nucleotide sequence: TGTGCCAGTAGTATATCAGGTTTTGGTCAGCCCCAGCATTTT. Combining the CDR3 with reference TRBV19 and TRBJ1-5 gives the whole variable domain DGGITQSPKYLFRKEGQNVTLSCEQNLNHDAMYWYRQDPGQGLRLIYYSQIVNDFQKGDIAEGYSVSREKKESFPLTVTSAQKNPTAFYLCASSISGFGQPQHFGDGTRLSIL.

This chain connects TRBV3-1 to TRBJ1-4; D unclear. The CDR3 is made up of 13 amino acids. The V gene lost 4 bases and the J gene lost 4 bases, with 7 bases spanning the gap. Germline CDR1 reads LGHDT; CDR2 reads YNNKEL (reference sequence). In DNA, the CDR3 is TGTGCCAGCAGCCCCGAGTATAATGAAAAACTGTTTTTT. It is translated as CASSPEYNEKLFF.

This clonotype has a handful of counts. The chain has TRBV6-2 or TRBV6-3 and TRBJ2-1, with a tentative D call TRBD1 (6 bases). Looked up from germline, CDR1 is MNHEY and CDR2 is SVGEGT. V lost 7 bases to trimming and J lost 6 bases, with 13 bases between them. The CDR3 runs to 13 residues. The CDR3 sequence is CASIGTNCNEQFF. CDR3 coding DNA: TGTGCCAGCATCGGGACAAATTGCAATGAGCAGTTCTTC.

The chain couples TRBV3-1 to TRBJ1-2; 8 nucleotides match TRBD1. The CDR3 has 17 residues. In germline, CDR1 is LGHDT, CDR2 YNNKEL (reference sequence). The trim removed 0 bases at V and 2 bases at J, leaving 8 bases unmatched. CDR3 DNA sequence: TGTGCCAGCAGCCAAGATCTCGGACAGGGACCCAACTATGGCTACACCTTC. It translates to CASSQDLGQGPNYGYTF.

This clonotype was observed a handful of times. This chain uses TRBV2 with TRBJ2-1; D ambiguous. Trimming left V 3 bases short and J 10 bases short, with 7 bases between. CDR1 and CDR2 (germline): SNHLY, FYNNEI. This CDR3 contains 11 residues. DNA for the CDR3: TGTGCCAGCAGTGACCGACTGGAGCAGTTCTTC. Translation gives CASSDRLEQFF.

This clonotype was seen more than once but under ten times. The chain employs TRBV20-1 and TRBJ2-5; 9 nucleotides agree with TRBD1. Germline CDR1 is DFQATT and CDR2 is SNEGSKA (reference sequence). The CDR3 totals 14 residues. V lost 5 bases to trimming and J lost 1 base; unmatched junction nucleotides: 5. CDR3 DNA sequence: TGCAGTGCTCCCCGGACAGGGGTCCAAGAGACCCAGTACTTC. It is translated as CSAPRTGVQETQYF.

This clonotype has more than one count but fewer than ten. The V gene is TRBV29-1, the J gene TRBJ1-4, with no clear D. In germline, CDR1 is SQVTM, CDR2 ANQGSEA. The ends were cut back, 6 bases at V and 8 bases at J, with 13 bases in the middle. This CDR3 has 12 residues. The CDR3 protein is CSVQREGEKLFF. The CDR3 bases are TGCAGCGTCCAACGGGAGGGAGAAAAACTGTTTTTT.

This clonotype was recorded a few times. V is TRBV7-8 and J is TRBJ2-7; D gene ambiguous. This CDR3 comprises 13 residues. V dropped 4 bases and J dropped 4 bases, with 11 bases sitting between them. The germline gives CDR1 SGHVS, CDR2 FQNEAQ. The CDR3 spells CASSSNLGYEQYF. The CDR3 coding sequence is TGTGCCAGCAGCTCCAATTTAGGATACGAGCAGTACTTC.